This entry lists 27 T cell receptor beta chains sequenced from one sample in a study of cytomegalovirus exposure and HLA in healthy donors. Amplification used 60 Vbeta primers and 13 Jbeta primers. Sequenced by immunoSEQ multiplex PCR; TCRdb stores in-frame clones only, minus some. The sample lists some 120,000 clones, roughly 82% occurring once. Sequenced: PBMCs. These receptors all come from an older woman in good health and CMV-seropositive.

The genes are TRBV6-1 and TRBJ2-7, with 7 nucleotides matching TRBD2. The germline gives CDR1 MNHNS, CDR2 SASEGT. Germline trimming cut 0 bases from V and 3 bases from J; bases unmatched to any gene: 8. There are 16 residues in the CDR3. The CDR3 DNA follows: TGTGCCAGCAGTGAAGCGCTTCTGGGGGGGAACTACGAGCAGTACTTC. This gives the protein CASSEALLGGNYEQYF.

This chain links TRBV7-9 with TRBJ2-5; 8 positions match TRBD1. There are 16 residues in the CDR3. V lost 5 bases and J lost 1; bases outside the gene matches: 9. Germline CDR1 reads SEHNR; CDR2 reads FQNEAQ (reference sequence). CDR3 sequence reads: CASSPPRTGTQETQYF. CDR3 DNA sequence: TGTGCCAGCAGCCCCCCCAGGACAGGGACCCAAGAGACCCAGTACTTC.

CDR3 sequence reads: CAWSSGNQPQHF. The CDR3 DNA sequence: TGTGCCTGGAGTTCAGGGAATCAGCCCCAGCATTTT. The chain employs TRBV30 and TRBJ1-5; a possible D gene is TRBD1 (5 bases). CDR1 and CDR2 from the germline V gene are GTSNPN and SVGIG (reference sequence). Trimming cost V 2 bases and J 4 bases, with 6 bases left between them. The CDR3 is made up of 12 amino acids.

V is TRBV27 and J is TRBJ2-5, with 12 bases lining up with TRBD2. J lost 4 bases, V lost 5 bases, and 20 bases had no gene match. Germline V gives CDR1 MNHEY, CDR2 SMNVEV (reference sequence). CDR3 length: 20 residues. The CDR3 DNA sequence: TGTGCCAGCAGTCCCCCCGGGGGACTAGCGGGCTCAAGAGGGCGAGAGACCCAGTACTTC. Amino acid sequence: CASSPPGGLAGSRGRETQYF.

The V and J genes are TRBV7-9 and TRBJ1-1; TRBD1 aligns across 7 bases. V was clipped by 4 bases and J by 5 bases; unmatched bases: 10. CDR1 is SEHNR and CDR2 is FQNEAQ in the germline V gene (reference sequence). This CDR3 has 15 amino acids. CDR3 nucleotide sequence: TGTGCCAGCAGCTCAAGAAGGGGGCTGGAGACTGAAGCTTTCTTT. It encodes CASSSRRGLETEAFF.

V usage is TRBV5-1 and J usage is TRBJ2-3; 14 nucleotides match TRBD2. This CDR3 comprises 19 residues. CDR1 SGHRS and CDR2 YFSETQ come from the germline V gene. Germline trimming cut 1 base from V and 0 bases from J; bases unmatched to any gene: 7. CDR3 DNA sequence: TGCGCCAGCAGCTTGTATGGACTAGCGGGGGGACGAAGCACAGATACGCAGTATTTT. It yields the protein CASSLYGLAGGRSTDTQYF. The whole variable domain, filled in from reference TRBV5-1 and TRBJ2-3, reads KAGVTQTPRYLIKTRGQQVTLSCSPISGHRSVSWYQQTPGQGLQFLFEYFSETQRNKGNFPGRFSGRQFSNSRSEMNVSTLELGDSALYLCASSLYGLAGGRSTDTQYFGPGTRLTVL.

This sequence joins TRBV7-3 and TRBJ2-2, with unresolved D. V was trimmed by 5 bases and J by 5 bases, leaving 15 bases between them. In germline, CDR1 is SGHTA, CDR2 FQGTGA. The CDR3 has 15 amino acids. CDR3 amino acids: CASSPVGRPTGELFF. CDR3 bases: TGTGCCAGCAGCCCGGTGGGCCGGCCGACCGGGGAGCTGTTTTTT.

The chain uses TRBV7-6 and TRBJ2-7; 7 nucleotides align to TRBD2. This CDR3 comprises 16 residues. Trimming took 5 bases from V and 2 from J; bases not matched to a gene: 12. Germline assignment: CDR1 SGHVS and CDR2 FNYEAQ. For the CDR3, the DNA is TGTGCCAGCAGCCCATGGGGGGGGACTATTCCCTACGAGCAGTACTTC. Translating it yields CASSPWGGTIPYEQYF.

The rearrangement links TRBV11-2 to TRBJ2-7, with 9 bases fitting TRBD2. V shed 1 base, J shed 6 bases, and the junction held 7 bases outside the gene matches. In germline, CDR1 is SGHAT, CDR2 FQNNGV. The CDR3 extends over 15 amino acids. The CDR3 sequence is CASSLVGGGAVEQYF. The DNA of the CDR3 is TGTGCCAGCAGCTTAGTAGGCGGGGGGGCTGTCGAGCAGTACTTC.

V usage is TRBV5-1 and J usage is TRBJ1-1; possible D gene TRBD1, 6 bases. Germline assignment: CDR1 SGHRS and CDR2 YFSETQ. V gave up 0 bases and J gave up 1 base, with 22 bases separating them. The CDR3 is 19 amino acids. As DNA, the CDR3 is TGCGCCAGCAGCTTGGGCTTTCGCCAAGGGGGTATTACGAACACTGAAGCTTTCTTT. Amino acids: CASSLGFRQGGITNTEAFF.

The J gene is TRBJ2-3, the V gene TRBV16; 9 bases fit TRBD1. This CDR3 comprises 11 residues. Unmatched junction bases numbered 1, after V lost 8 bases and J lost 7 bases. The germline V gene encodes CDR1 KGHSY and CDR2 FQNENV. The CDR3 nucleotides read TGTGCCAGCGGACAGGGGCATACGCAGTATTTT. Its translation: CASGQGHTQYF. The variable domain in full, completed from reference TRBV16 and TRBJ2-3, reads GEEVAQTPKHLVRGEGQKAKLYCAPIKGHSYVFWYQQVLKNEFKFLISFQNENVFDETGMPKERFSAKCLPNSPCSLEIQATKLEDSAVYFCASGQGHTQYFGPGTRLTVL.

V and J are TRBV4-2 and TRBJ1-2, with D possibly matching TRBD1 (5 bases). The CDR3 is made up of 14 amino acids. Germline V gene data show CDR1 as LGHNA and CDR2 as YNFKEQ. V was clipped by 4 bases and J by 2 bases, with 11 bases between them. The CDR3 is CASSPGGANYGYTF. As DNA, the CDR3 is TGTGCCAGCAGCCCGGGAGGGGCCAACTATGGCTACACCTTC.

The chain recombines TRBV2 with TRBJ2-3; unclear D gene. From germline, CDR1 is SNHLY and CDR2 FYNNEI. This CDR3 comprises 11 residues. V shed 4 bases and J shed 6 bases, with 5 bases lying between them. CDR3 DNA: TGTGCCAGCAGTGTGGAGGATACGCAGTATTTT. It yields the protein CASSVEDTQYF.

The chain uses TRBV7-2 and TRBJ1-2; possible D gene TRBD1, 6 bases. The CDR3 is made up of 14 amino acids. Trimming pared 3 bases from V and 5 bases from J, leaving 13 bases between. Looked up from germline, CDR1 is SGHTA and CDR2 is FQGNSA. Here the CDR3 DNA reads TGTGCCAGCAGCTTGGCAGGGGCGGGTTATGGCTACACCTTC. It is translated as CASSLAGAGYGYTF.

The chain couples TRBV9 to TRBJ2-5; D perhaps matches TRBD1 (6 bases). Trimming left V 0 bases short and J 0 bases short, with 9 bases between. The CDR3 runs to 15 residues. Per germline, CDR1 SGDLS and CDR2 YYNGEE. The CDR3 nucleotides read TGTGCCAGCAGCGTAGGGACAGCTAACCAAGAGACCCAGTACTTC. Encoded protein: CASSVGTANQETQYF.

This sequence joins TRBV6-5 and TRBJ2-3; TRBD2 aligns across 8 bases. V dropped 6 bases and J dropped 4; count of bases not matched to a gene: 3. The length of the CDR3 is 13 residues. Germline values: CDR1 MNHEY, CDR2 SVGAGI. The CDR3 region has the DNA TGTGCCAGCAGGGACGGGGGGGCAGATACGCAGTATTTT. This encodes CASRDGGADTQYF.

This clone has a single count. The CDR3 DNA reads TGTGCCAGTAGTTCAGGGACAGCCGCCGGGTCCAACGTCCTGACTTTC. Translated, it gives CASSSGTAAGSNVLTF. This chain joins TRBV19 and TRBJ2-6; TRBD1 matches 7 bases. The germline gives CDR1 LNHDA, CDR2 SQIVND (reference sequence). Losses at the gene ends were 5 bases for V and 8 bases for J; bases not matched to a gene: 12. The CDR3 length is 16 residues. The entire variable domain, with the rest obtained from reference TRBV19 and TRBJ2-6, is as follows: DGGITQSPKYLFRKEGQNVTLSCEQNLNHDAMYWYRQDPGQGLRLIYYSQIVNDFQKGDIAEGYSVSREKKESFPLTVTSAQKNPTAFYLCASSSGTAAGSNVLTFGAGSRLTVL.

V gene TRBV5-1 combines with J gene TRBJ1-4, with D tentatively TRBD1 (6 bases). Germline lookup yields CDR1 SGHRS and CDR2 YFSETQ. This CDR3 is 16 amino acids long. The germline V and J ends were trimmed by 3 bases and 0 bases, with 12 bases remaining between them. The CDR3 loop reads CASSSQGSATNEKLFF. CDR3 coding DNA: TGCGCCAGCAGCTCACAGGGCTCTGCAACTAATGAAAAACTGTTTTTT.

DNA of the CDR3: TGCGCCAGCAGCTTTTCTAGTGGGGCGAATCCCTACGAGCAGTACTTC. Translated: CASSFSSGANPYEQYF. The chain combines TRBV5-1 with TRBJ2-7; TRBD1 might be the D (5 bases). This CDR3 has 16 residues. The germline V and J ends were trimmed by 2 bases and 2 bases, with 17 bases remaining between them. CDR1 is SGHRS, CDR2 YFSETQ, per germline.

Only one count was recorded for this clone. The rearrangement links TRBV11-3 to TRBJ2-5; 7 bases are shared with TRBD1. Germline loops: CDR1 SGHNT, CDR2 YENEEA. The CDR3 sequence is 15 residues long. With V trimmed by 5 bases and J by 5 bases, 11 bases remained unmatched. The CDR3 nucleotides read TGTGCCAGCAGCGTAAGACAGGGCCCGAGGGAGACCCAGTACTTC. Translation gives CASSVRQGPRETQYF.

This clone is a singleton in its sample. The rearrangement joins TRBV30 to TRBJ2-3; D is perhaps TRBD2 (6 bases). Germline assignment: CDR1 GTSNPN and CDR2 SVGIG (reference sequence). The CDR3 has 14 residues. Between the trimmed V and J ends, which lost 3 bases and 0 bases, there was a span of 10 bases. Written as DNA, the CDR3 is TGTGCCTGGAGCGGGGGAACAAGCACAGATACGCAGTATTTT. Its translation: CAWSGGTSTDTQYF.

The chain couples TRBV6-1 to TRBJ2-7; perhaps TRBD2 as D (5 bases). Germline V gene lookup returns CDR1 MNHNS and CDR2 SASEGT. CDR3 length equals 15 residues. The V gene lost 7 bases and the J gene lost 1 base, with 17 bases spanning the gap. CDR3 protein: CASNSRGPRSYEQYF. The CDR3 bases are TGTGCCAGCAACTCGAGAGGGCCCCGGTCCTACGAGCAGTACTTC.

This clone was observed a handful of times. The V and J genes are TRBV5-1 and TRBJ2-1; 9 nucleotides match TRBD2. The CDR3 length is 14 residues. Germline V gives CDR1 SGHRS, CDR2 YFSETQ. The J segment lost 12 bases and the V segment lost 5 bases, leaving 12 bases of the junction unmatched. The CDR3 DNA follows: TGCGCCAGCAGGCCTACTCTAGCGGGAACGGTGCAGTTCTTC. This gives the protein CASRPTLAGTVQFF.

The genes are TRBV7-6 and TRBJ1-5; the match to TRBD1 covers 10 bases. The CDR3 runs to 15 residues. Germline CDR1 reads SGHVS; CDR2 reads FNYEAQ. V shed 5 bases and J 7 bases; nucleotides not matched to a gene: 8. The CDR3 DNA follows: TGTGCCAGCAGCACCGGGACAGGGGCGGCCCAGCCCCAGCATTTT. This translates into CASSTGTGAAQPQHF.

This sequence joins TRBV7-8 and TRBJ2-1; possible D gene TRBD1, 5 bases. Germline CDR1 is SGHVS and CDR2 is FQNEAQ. This CDR3 spans 13 amino acids. V lost 1 base to trimming and J lost 9 bases, with 10 bases between them. The CDR3 reads CASSLVGQGEQFF. CDR3 nucleotide sequence: TGTGCCAGCAGCTTAGTTGGTCAGGGTGAGCAGTTCTTC.

V usage is TRBV7-2 and J usage is TRBJ2-2; maybe TRBD1 (7 bases). The CDR3 spans 16 residues. Trimming pared 3 bases from V and 0 bases from J, leaving 11 bases between. CDR1 SGHTA and CDR2 FQGNSA come from the germline V gene. CDR3 in amino acids: CASSFRGTSNTGELFF. CDR3 nucleotide sequence: TGTGCCAGCAGCTTCAGGGGGACTTCGAACACCGGGGAGCTGTTTTTT.

The table lists this clone with a few counts. The chain uses TRBV15 and TRBJ2-7, with 8 positions matching TRBD2. V trimming: 0 bases; J trimming: 7 bases; junction bases outside the gene matches: 8. Germline V gene lookup returns CDR1 LNHNV and CDR2 YYDKDF (reference sequence). This CDR3 spans 15 amino acids. The CDR3 coding sequence is TGTGCCACCAGCAGAGATCGGCGGGGGGCGCGGGAGCAGTACTTC. Its protein product is CATSRDRRGAREQYF.